These 30 T cell receptor beta chains came from one sample sequenced in a study of neoadjuvant anti-PD-1 for oral cavity cancer. Produced via immunoSEQ multiplex PCR; TCRdb's table is partial and in-frame only. The table lists about 42,000 clones, approximately 80% of them singletons, with 4.8% in the top ten. Noted time point: after neoadjuvant nivolumab, at surgical resection. Here the sequenced sample was PBMCs, taken after nivolumab (anti-PD-1) treatment. The receptors originated from a person aged 35-79 years with oral cavity squamous cell carcinoma.

The chain carries TRBV19 and TRBJ1-2, with a tentative D call TRBD1 (6 bases). The germline V and J ends were trimmed by 6 bases and 6 bases, with 14 bases remaining between them. CDR1 is LNHDA, CDR2 SQIVND, per germline (reference sequence). The CDR3 is 13 residues long. The CDR3 is CASRGTQGHGYTF. The CDR3 DNA reads TGTGCCAGTAGAGGGACACAGGGCCATGGCTACACCTTC.

This clone was seen only once. This rearrangement joins TRBV28 to TRBJ2-3; D perhaps matches TRBD2 (6 bases). Germline CDR1 reads MDHEN; CDR2 reads SYDVKM. The CDR3 runs 12 residues. Trimming left V 2 bases short and J 6 bases short, with 6 bases between. In DNA form, the CDR3 reads TGTGCCAGCAGTTTACGGGGGGATACGCAGTATTTT. Translating it yields CASSLRGDTQYF.

CDR3: CASSRMGTANTEAFF. The CDR3 DNA is TGCGCCAGCAGCCGCATGGGGACAGCGAACACTGAAGCTTTCTTT. The V call is TRBV5-1, the J call TRBJ1-1, with 7 bases identical to TRBD1. The germline V gene encodes CDR1 SGHRS and CDR2 YFSETQ. The CDR3 has 15 amino acids. V gave up 4 bases and J gave up 1 base; unmatched junction bases: 7. Together with reference TRBV5-1 and TRBJ1-1, the CDR3 gives the full variable domain: KAGVTQTPRYLIKTRGQQVTLSCSPISGHRSVSWYQQTPGQGLQFLFEYFSETQRNKGNFPGRFSGRQFSNSRSEMNVSTLELGDSALYLCASSRMGTANTEAFFGQGTRLTVV.

V usage is TRBV7-9 and J usage is TRBJ2-7, with D tentatively TRBD1 (6 bases). Per germline, CDR1 SEHNR and CDR2 FQNEAQ (reference sequence). The CDR3 covers 15 residues. The V end lost 3 bases, the J end lost 1 base, and 13 bases lay between the germline ends. The CDR3 sequence is CASSFWGLNSYEQYF. The CDR3, as DNA: TGTGCCAGCAGCTTCTGGGGGCTAAATTCCTACGAGCAGTACTTC.

V and J are TRBV11-2 and TRBJ2-7; D could derive from TRBD1 or TRBD2 (5 bases each). The V and J ends lost 5 bases and 3 bases respectively, with 11 bases between them. Germline V gene data show CDR1 as SGHAT and CDR2 as FQNNGV. This CDR3 has 13 residues. DNA of the CDR3: TGTGCCAGCAGCCCCTTGGGGGACTACGAGCAGTACTTC. It specifies CASSPLGDYEQYF. Together with reference TRBV11-2 and TRBJ2-7, the CDR3 gives the full variable domain: EAGVAQSPRYKIIEKRQSVAFWCNPISGHATLYWYQQILGQGPKLLIQFQNNGVVDDSQLPKDRFSAERLKGVDSTLKIQPAKLEDSAVYLCASSPLGDYEQYFGPGTRLTVT.

The chain carries TRBV13 and TRBJ1-3; D is ambiguous. The CDR3 is 12 residues long. The ends were cut back, 3 bases at V and 4 bases at J, with 4 bases in the middle. CDR1 is PRHDT and CDR2 is FYEKMQ in the germline V gene (reference sequence). The CDR3 DNA is TGTGCCAGCAGCTTGGGGGGAAACACCATATATTTT. It specifies CASSLGGNTIYF.

CDR3 coding DNA: TGCGCCAGCAGCTTGCAAGCGGGATGGAATAATGAGCAGTTCTTC. Translated: CASSLQAGWNNEQFF. This chain links TRBV5-1 with TRBJ2-1; TRBD2 matches 7 bases. Germline assignment: CDR1 SGHRS and CDR2 YFSETQ. With 1 base clipped from V and 7 bases from J, the junction kept 8 bases outside the gene matches. The CDR3 contains 15 residues.

The chain joins TRBV19 to TRBJ1-1; TRBD1 might be the D (5 bases). The germline gives CDR1 LNHDA, CDR2 SQIVND (reference sequence). This CDR3 has 15 residues. Trimming removed 1 base from V and 2 bases from J, with 11 bases in between. CDR3 region: CASSIVQGVNTEAFF. CDR3 DNA sequence: TGTGCCAGTAGTATAGTACAAGGGGTTAACACTGAAGCTTTCTTT.

This chain connects TRBV7-3 to TRBJ1-1; D might be TRBD1 (5 bases). The CDR3 runs 17 residues. V lost 4 bases and J lost 0, with 18 bases in between. Germline V gene data show CDR1 as SGHTA and CDR2 as FQGTGA. This CDR3 reads CASSSYPGGLMNTEAFF. For the CDR3, the DNA is TGTGCCAGCAGCTCCTACCCGGGGGGATTGATGAACACTGAAGCTTTCTTT. The full variable domain, its missing parts supplied by reference TRBV7-3 and TRBJ1-1, is GAGVSQTPSNKVTEKGKYVELRCDPISGHTALYWYRQSLGQGPEFLIYFQGTGAADDSGLPNDRFFAVRPEGSVSTLKIQRTERGDSAVYLCASSSYPGGLMNTEAFFGQGTRLTVV.

The CDR3 coding sequence is TGTGCCAGCCAATCTCTACGCGGGAGGGAGAGGACCGGGGAGCTGTTTTTT. Amino acids: CASQSLRGRERTGELFF. The chain has TRBV27 and TRBJ2-2, with 9 bases lining up with TRBD2. The J segment lost 5 bases and the V segment lost 8 bases, leaving 15 bases of the junction unmatched. Germline V CDR1 and CDR2: MNHEY, SMNVEV (reference sequence). The CDR3 has 17 residues.

V gene TRBV29-1 combines with J gene TRBJ2-1; TRBD1 might be the D (5 bases). The CDR3 is 13 amino acids. Germline assignment: CDR1 SQVTM and CDR2 ANQGSEA. V shed 7 bases and J shed 0 bases, with 10 bases lying between them. CDR3 sequence: CSAQGDSYNEQFF. The CDR3 DNA sequence: TGCAGCGCTCAAGGGGACTCCTACAATGAGCAGTTCTTC.

This chain uses TRBV11-2 with TRBJ1-1, with D perhaps TRBD1 (6 bases). The CDR3 runs 17 residues. Germline V gene lookup returns CDR1 SGHAT and CDR2 FQNNGV. The V and J ends lost 1 base and 0 bases respectively, with 15 bases between them. The CDR3 DNA sequence: TGTGCCAGCAGCTTAGGGGGGGCAGGGGCCTTGAACACTGAAGCTTTCTTT. It yields the protein CASSLGGAGALNTEAFF. The complete variable domain, with remaining parts taken from reference TRBV11-2 and TRBJ1-1, reads EAGVAQSPRYKIIEKRQSVAFWCNPISGHATLYWYQQILGQGPKLLIQFQNNGVVDDSQLPKDRFSAERLKGVDSTLKIQPAKLEDSAVYLCASSLGGAGALNTEAFFGQGTRLTVV.

This clone came up a few times. The chain combines TRBV30 with TRBJ1-5; D unclear. V lost 0 bases, J lost 3 bases, and 6 bases lay in between. The CDR3 has 13 amino acids. Germline assignment: CDR1 GTSNPN and CDR2 SVGIG (reference sequence). CDR3 DNA: TGTGCCTGGAGTGTCAGCTCCAATCAGCCCCAGCATTTT. Translated, it gives CAWSVSSNQPQHF.

This clone has only a few counts. V usage is TRBV6-1 and J usage is TRBJ1-1; no clear D. The CDR3 runs 15 residues. Between the trimmed V and J ends, which lost 1 base and 0 bases, there was a span of 9 bases. Per the germline V gene, CDR1 is MNHNS and CDR2 is SASEGT. The CDR3 is CASSEDNRLNTEAFF. In DNA form, the CDR3 reads TGTGCCAGCAGTGAAGACAACAGACTGAACACTGAAGCTTTCTTT.

The V gene is TRBV6-1, the J gene TRBJ1-1, with D unclear. V lost 5 bases and J 0 bases, leaving 13 bases between the germline ends. The CDR3 is 15 amino acids. Germline assignment: CDR1 MNHNS and CDR2 SASEGT. In DNA form, the CDR3 reads TGTGCCAGCAGTCTACGTCGTTCACTGAACACTGAAGCTTTCTTT. Translation gives CASSLRRSLNTEAFF.

The CDR3 sequence: CASSLLGQGNTEAFF. The CDR3 nucleotides are TGTGCCAGCAGCTTATTGGGACAGGGGAACACTGAAGCTTTCTTT. The chain has TRBV7-9 and TRBJ1-1; 9 nucleotides align to TRBD1. CDR1 SEHNR and CDR2 FQNEAQ come from the germline V gene (reference sequence). This CDR3 has 15 residues. Losses at the gene ends were 2 bases for V and 1 base for J; bases not matched to a gene: 2. Variable domain in full (rest from reference TRBV7-9 and TRBJ1-1): DTGVSQNPRHKITKRGQNVTFRCDPISEHNRLYWYRQTLGQGPEFLTYFQNEAQLEKSRLLSDRFSAERPKGSFSTLEIQRTEQGDSAMYLCASSLLGQGNTEAFFGQGTRLTVV.

The chain is built from TRBV10-3 and TRBJ2-7; 7 nucleotides align to TRBD2. Trimming at V came to 6 bases and at J to 6 bases, leaving 2 bases not matched to a gene. This CDR3 spans 11 amino acids. The germline gives CDR1 ENHRY, CDR2 SYGVKD. The CDR3 DNA follows: TGTGCCATCAGGGGGGAGGGCGAGCAGTACTTC. Protein product: CAIRGEGEQYF.

The chain uses TRBV5-5 and TRBJ2-7; perhaps D is TRBD1 or TRBD2 (5 bases each). The CDR3 covers 16 residues. CDR1 and CDR2 from the germline V gene are SGHKS and YYEKEE (reference sequence). Trimming took 4 bases from V and 2 from J, leaving 19 bases between them. The CDR3 nucleotides read TGTGCCAGCAGCCTTCTTACCGGGACGCCCGCCTACGAGCAGTACTTC. Encoded protein: CASSLLTGTPAYEQYF. The full variable domain, in which reference TRBV5-5 and TRBJ2-7 provide the parts outside the CDR3, is DAGVTQSPTHLIKTRGQQVTLRCSPISGHKSVSWYQQVLGQGPQFIFQYYEKEERGRGNFPDRFSARQFPNYSSELNVNALLLGDSALYLCASSLLTGTPAYEQYFGPGTRLTVT.

The genes are TRBV11-2 and TRBJ2-3; 7 bases are a match to TRBD2. The germline V gene has CDR1 SGHAT and CDR2 FQNNGV. Trimming removed 5 bases from V and 6 bases from J; junction bases left unmatched: 11. This CDR3 is 15 amino acids long. In DNA, the CDR3 is TGTGCCAGCAGCCATCGTCGGACTAGGGAGGATACGCAGTATTTT. This sequence encodes CASSHRRTREDTQYF.

This rearrangement joins TRBV6-5 to TRBJ1-6, with TRBD1 matching over 7 bases. The V and J ends lost 2 bases and 7 bases, in that order; junction bases with no gene match: 8. In germline, CDR1 is MNHEY, CDR2 SVGAGI. This CDR3 is built from 16 residues. The CDR3 nucleotides read TGTGCCAGCAGTTACACTCCGGGACAGTCGAATTCACCCCTCCACTTT. Its protein product is CASSYTPGQSNSPLHF.

This chain joins TRBV5-6 and TRBJ2-1; no reliable D call. The CDR3 runs to 14 residues. The germline V gene has CDR1 SGHDT and CDR2 YYEEEE. Trimming pared 2 bases from V and 6 bases from J, leaving 12 bases between. The CDR3 nucleotides read TGTGCCAGCAGCTTACAATCGGCAGGCAATGAGCAGTTCTTC. Translated, it gives CASSLQSAGNEQFF.

This clone has only one observation. This rearrangement joins TRBV19 to TRBJ1-1; a weak D match, TRBD1 (5 bases). V was clipped by 3 bases and J by 4 bases, with 9 bases between them. The CDR3 runs 13 residues. Looked up from germline, CDR1 is LNHDA and CDR2 is SQIVND (reference sequence). CDR3 nucleotide sequence: TGTGCCAGTAGTATGACAGATTCCACTGAAGCTTTCTTT. Its translation is CASSMTDSTEAFF.

The rearrangement links TRBV9 to TRBJ2-1; the D call may be TRBD1 or TRBD2 (5 bases each). The CDR3 loop spans 14 amino acids. Trimming took 4 bases from V and 5 from J, leaving 13 bases between them. Germline assignment: CDR1 SGDLS and CDR2 YYNGEE. CDR3 sequence reads: CASSTGLADNEQFF. Here the CDR3 DNA reads TGTGCCAGCAGCACAGGACTTGCAGACAATGAGCAGTTCTTC.

The V call is TRBV5-1, the J call TRBJ1-4; D perhaps matches TRBD1 (6 bases). CDR3 length: 17 amino acids. The V end was cut by 0 bases, the J end by 1 base, with 13 bases between. The germline V gene has CDR1 SGHRS and CDR2 YFSETQ. DNA of the CDR3: TGCGCCAGCAGCTTGGCCCCTTTCAGGGGAACTAATGAAAAACTGTTTTTT. Amino acid sequence: CASSLAPFRGTNEKLFF.

V usage is TRBV5-1 and J usage is TRBJ1-6; D possibly corresponds to TRBD1 (6 bases). This CDR3 region has 16 residues. V was shortened by 0 bases and J by 9 bases, with 16 bases between the two germline ends. Germline V lookup: CDR1 SGHRS, CDR2 YFSETQ. DNA for the CDR3: TGCGCCAGCAGCTTGGTAGAAAGGGGGGGTACTTCACCCCTCCACTTT. Its protein is CASSLVERGGTSPLHF.

The rearrangement joins TRBV7-8 to TRBJ2-7; TRBD2 might be the D (6 bases). This CDR3 is 16 amino acids long. V was clipped by 5 bases and J by 0 bases, with 17 bases between them. Germline V CDR1 and CDR2: SGHVS, FQNEAQ. The CDR3 DNA reads as TGTGCCAGCAGCCCTAGCCTAGCGAGGAGCTCCTACGAGCAGTACTTC. Amino acid sequence: CASSPSLARSSYEQYF.

V and J are TRBV5-1 and TRBJ2-3, with TRBD1 as a possible D gene (5 bases). In germline, CDR1 is SGHRS, CDR2 YFSETQ. This CDR3 is 14 amino acids long. V was trimmed by 0 bases and J by 6 bases, leaving 11 bases between them. The CDR3, as DNA: TGCGCCAGCAGCTTGGTCAGGGCCACGGATACGCAGTATTTT. This codes for CASSLVRATDTQYF.

The chain recombines TRBV5-1 with TRBJ2-7; 9 bases are shared with TRBD1. The CDR3 contains 14 residues. Germline CDR1 reads SGHRS; CDR2 reads YFSETQ. Trimming took 2 bases from V and 3 from J; bases not matched to a gene: 3. The CDR3 bases are TGCGCCAGCAGCTTTGGGGACAGGGACTACGAGCAGTACTTC. Translated: CASSFGDRDYEQYF.

This clone showed up just once. The genes are TRBV28 and TRBJ2-6; 9 bases match TRBD1. Germline CDR1 and CDR2: MDHEN and SYDVKM. The CDR3 loop spans 18 amino acids. V was pared by 9 bases and J by 2 bases, with 14 bases of the junction left unmatched. This CDR3 reads CASTDPGQGLAGANVLTF. CDR3 bases: TGTGCCAGTACTGATCCGGGACAGGGACTCGCTGGGGCCAACGTCCTGACTTTC.

The chain combines TRBV30 with TRBJ1-1; D is unresolved. Trimming removed 4 bases at V and 4 bases at J, with 13 bases between. Germline V gene lookup returns CDR1 GTSNPN and CDR2 SVGIG (reference sequence). The length of the CDR3 is 13 residues. CDR3 nucleotides: TGTGCCTGGACCCCTTCAGCGGGCACTGAAGCTTTCTTT. Its protein is CAWTPSAGTEAFF.